These 12 T cell receptor beta chains came from one sample sequenced in a study of blood T cell repertoires in COVID-19 (dated by TCRdb to 2018 to 2020). The library was made by the immunoSEQ multiplex PCR assay. Held by TCRdb, this immuneACCESS table contains in-frame sequences only and omits some clones. Under half of the omission traces to an unresolved V gene where checked; the cause of the rest is unknown. This sample comprises about 190,000 clones, nearly 90% of them detected only once. Approximately 0.62% of the sample goes to the ten largest clones. Sequenced material: peripheral blood. Receptor source: a man aged 50-60 years with acute or convalescent COVID-19.

V usage is TRBV5-6 and J usage is TRBJ1-2; weak D call: TRBD1 (6 bases). Germline V lookup: CDR1 SGHDT, CDR2 YYEEEE. Deletions cut 3 bases from V and 0 bases from J, with 18 bases between. The CDR3 length is 17 residues. Written as DNA, the CDR3 is TGTGCCAGCAGCTACGGCGCGGACAGCATAACTAACTATGGCTACACCTTC. Its protein product is CASSYGADSITNYGYTF.

The V gene is TRBV13, the J gene TRBJ1-1; TRBD1 matches 9 bases. The CDR3 consists of 15 residues. Germline V gene lookup returns CDR1 PRHDT and CDR2 FYEKMQ (reference sequence). Trimming at V came to 2 bases and at J to 8 bases, leaving 9 bases not matched to a gene. Written as DNA, the CDR3 is TGTGCCAGCAGCTTAACCGGGACAGGGTCCACCGAAGCTTTCTTT. Its protein product is CASSLTGTGSTEAFF.

The V and J genes are TRBV11-2 and TRBJ2-7, with 9 bases fitting TRBD2. V trimming: 7 bases; J trimming: 4 bases; junction bases outside the gene matches: 11. This CDR3 region has 15 residues. The germline V gene has CDR1 SGHAT and CDR2 FQNNGV. The CDR3 bases are TGTGCCAGCATTTTAAGGGCTAGCGGGATTTACGAGCAGTACTTC. Translating it yields CASILRASGIYEQYF.

This chain uses TRBV7-9 with TRBJ2-1; a weak D match, TRBD2 (6 bases). CDR1 and CDR2 from the germline V gene are SEHNR and FQNEAQ (reference sequence). Trimming took 4 bases from V and 8 from J, leaving 9 bases between them. This CDR3 contains 12 residues. The CDR3 nucleotides are TGTGCCAGCAGCTGGAGGGAGGATGAGCAGTTCTTC. Translated, it gives CASSWREDEQFF.

This chain connects TRBV24-1 to TRBJ2-1; D might be TRBD1 (6 bases). Between the trimmed V and J ends, which lost 10 bases and 0 bases, there was a span of 12 bases. The CDR3 is 14 amino acids. From germline, CDR1 is KGHDR and CDR2 SFDVKD. CDR3 protein: CATRRGSSYNEQFF. In DNA, the CDR3 is TGTGCCACTAGAAGGGGGAGCTCCTACAATGAGCAGTTCTTC.

V and J are TRBV28 and TRBJ1-6; TRBD1 is a possible D gene (6 bases). V lost 10 bases and J lost 9, with 28 bases in between. Germline assignment: CDR1 MDHEN and CDR2 SYDVKM. This CDR3 contains 17 residues. In nucleotides, the CDR3 is TGTGCCACGAGGGGACAAGCTAGGGTCGATGCTGGTTCACCCCTCCACTTT. This codes for CATRGQARVDAGSPLHF.

The V gene is TRBV7-2, the J gene TRBJ2-7; TRBD2 matches 12 bases. V shed 2 bases, J shed 3 bases, and the junction held 2 bases outside the gene matches. Germline V gene data show CDR1 as SGHTA and CDR2 as FQGNSA. The CDR3 extends over 15 amino acids. The CDR3 DNA sequence: TGTGCCAGCAGCTTACTGACTAGCGGGAGCTACGAGCAGTACTTC. Protein product: CASSLLTSGSYEQYF.

The chain is built from TRBV7-3 and TRBJ2-3, with D maybe TRBD2 (6 bases). CDR1 and CDR2 (germline): SGHTA, FQGTGA. The CDR3 is made up of 15 amino acids. V shed 5 bases and J shed 0 bases, with 12 bases lying between them. The CDR3 DNA is TGTGCCAGCAGCGCGAGCGGAGGGAGCACAGATACGCAGTATTTT. It codes for CASSASGGSTDTQYF.

The chain links TRBV18 to TRBJ2-3; 8 nucleotides align to TRBD2. The CDR3 covers 14 residues. Germline loops: CDR1 KGHSH, CDR2 LQKENI. J lost 6 bases, V lost 5 bases, and 7 bases had no gene match. CDR3 region: CASSAGGPRDTQYF. The CDR3 DNA reads TGTGCCAGCTCAGCGGGGGGCCCGCGGGATACGCAGTATTTT.

The chain joins TRBV4-1 to TRBJ2-3; 14 nucleotides line up with TRBD2. From germline, CDR1 is MGHRA and CDR2 YSYEKL. The CDR3 length is 20 residues. The V and J ends lost 0 bases and 1 base, in that order; junction bases with no gene match: 9. In nucleotides, the CDR3 is TGCGCCAGCAGCCAAGAAAGGGGACTAGCGGGAGAGAAACGCACAGATACGCAGTATTTT. Residues: CASSQERGLAGEKRTDTQYF.

The chain couples TRBV6-5 to TRBJ2-5; weak D call: TRBD2 (6 bases). This CDR3 has 15 amino acids. The germline V gene encodes CDR1 MNHEY and CDR2 SVGAGI. Between the trimmed V and J ends, which lost 2 bases and 3 bases, there was a span of 13 bases. CDR3 bases: TGTGCCAGCAGTTACGGGCGGGGACTTGAAGAGACCCAGTACTTC. Translated, it gives CASSYGRGLEETQYF.

This chain joins TRBV15 and TRBJ1-2; no reliable D call. The CDR3 runs to 13 residues. CDR1 and CDR2 (germline): LNHNV, YYDKDF (reference sequence). V dropped 0 bases and J dropped 2 bases, with 4 bases sitting between them. The CDR3 protein is CATSRDMNYGYTF. The CDR3 nucleotides are TGTGCCACCAGCAGAGATATGAACTATGGCTACACCTTC.